These 3 T cell receptor beta chains came from one sample sequenced in a study of T cells in Graves' hyperthyroidism and ophthalmopathy. RNA transcripts were the template for amplifying TCR beta CDR3 regions. Carried out on the TCR CDR3, a first-round RT-PCR used the HTBI primer set. Using its own MiXCR run on the multiplex PCR reads, TCRdb lists one record per CDR3 protein. This table has a few hundred thousand distinct CDR3 sequences, approximately 18% appearing once. Sequenced input: blood. Receptors were obtained from a man aged 50-60 years with Graves' ophthalmopathy.

In this sample, this clonotype turned up many times. The chain couples TRBV20-1 to TRBJ1-2; 9 bases line up with TRBD1. The germline gives CDR1 DFQATT, CDR2 SNEGSKA (reference sequence). V was clipped by 2 bases and J by 8 bases; unmatched bases: 15. CDR3 length: 16 residues. Here the CDR3 DNA reads TGCAGTGCTAGATCTCCGGACAGGGGTTTAATTACAGGCTACACCTTC. Protein sequence: CSARSPDRGLITGYTF.

The sample holds a few counts of this clonotype. Here the CDR3 reads CATSAGTGSPNEQFF. CDR3 nucleotide sequence: TGTGCCACCAGTGCAGGGACAGGGAGTCCCAATGAGCAGTTCTTC. The gene calls are TRBV24-1 and TRBJ2-1; 9 bases are a match to TRBD1. The CDR3 extends over 15 amino acids. CDR1 and CDR2 from the germline V gene are KGHDR and SFDVKD. V gave up 5 bases and J gave up 6 bases; unmatched junction bases: 7.

This clonotype was seen many times. The chain recombines TRBV3-1 with TRBJ2-3; 7 bases agree with TRBD1. From germline, CDR1 is LGHDT and CDR2 YNNKEL (reference sequence). The length of the CDR3 is 15 residues. The V gene end was trimmed by 6 bases and the J gene end by 1 base; junction bases not matched to a gene: 7. In nucleotides, the CDR3 is TGTGCCAGCAGGCTGACAGGGATCGGCACAGATACGCAGTATTTT. Its protein is CASRLTGIGTDTQYF.